The rows below give T cell receptor beta chains drawn from one sample of a study of resident and recirculating memory T cells in vitiligo. Generated by immunoSEQ multiplex PCR, the TCRdb table keeps only in-frame clones and is missing some. The table includes 60,000 to 80,000 clones, just over 90% detected once. Sequencing input: blood. The receptors here all came from a male donor with vitiligo. The CDR3 runs from the conserved cysteine through the conserved F or W. A D gene is named only where the DNA matches it firmly. Rows give clone size only sometimes, using once, few, many, or a class for an expanded clone.

CDR3 DNA	CDR3 protein	V gene	J gene	clone size	D gene
TGTGCCAGCATTCCCGAGCTAAACACTGAAGCTTTCTTT	CASIPELNTEAFF	TRBV6-6	TRBJ1-1	NA	NA
TGCACCAGCAGCCAAGATCCAAAACTTGTACAGGACGACACCGGGGAGCTGTTTTTT	CTSSQDPKLVQDDTGELFF	TRBV1	TRBJ2-2	NA	NA
TGTGCCAGCAGCGTAGATTGGGACAGGGGGGTCGAGCAGTACTTC	CASSVDWDRGVEQYF	TRBV9	TRBJ2-7	NA	TRBD1
TGTGCCAGCACTAAGACAGTTTATGGCTACACCTTC	CASTKTVYGYTF	TRBV2	TRBJ1-2	NA	NA
TGTGCCAGCAGCCCGAGTATGAACACTGAAGCTTTCTTT	CASSPSMNTEAFF	TRBV5-4	TRBJ1-1	NA	NA
TGTGCCTGGAATATCCGCTCTGGGGCCAACGTCCTGACTTTC	CAWNIRSGANVLTF	TRBV30	TRBJ2-6	NA	NA
TGTGCCAGCAGCTTAAGAGACAGAGTCTACGAGCAGTACTTC	CASSLRDRVYEQYF	TRBV5-4	TRBJ2-7	NA	NA
TGTGCCAGCAGCCGGGGGGGGAGCTCCTACAATGAGCAGTTCTTC	CASSRGGSSYNEQFF	TRBV5-6	TRBJ2-1	NA	TRBD2
TGCGCTGTTCGTGGGGCCAACGTCCTGACTTTC	CAVRGANVLTF	TRBV4-1	TRBJ2-6	NA	NA
TGTGCCAGCAGCGTAGCAGTTACGGAGACCCAGTACTTC	CASSVAVTETQYF	TRBV9	TRBJ2-5	NA	NA
TGTGCCAGCAGCTTGCTTAGCTTGCGCTCCTACAATGAGCAGTTCTTC	CASSLLSLRSYNEQFF	TRBV7-9	TRBJ2-1	NA	NA
TGTGCCAGCAGTTTAACCGGGACTGACCATCAGCCCCAGCATTTT	CASSLTGTDHQPQHF	TRBV6-5	TRBJ1-5	NA	NA
TGTGCCAGCACCGTCGGCCGAGGCTATAATTCACCCCTCCACTTT	CASTVGRGYNSPLHF	TRBV13	TRBJ1-6	NA	NA
TGTGCCAGTAGTATAAAACCCGACGCGGGTTACAGGGATTATTATCAGCCCCAGCATTTT	CASSIKPDAGYRDYYQPQHF	TRBV19	TRBJ1-5	NA	NA
TGTGCCAGCAGGACTAAAGGGGGCCCCACCGGGGAGCTGTTTTTT	CASRTKGGPTGELFF	TRBV7-9	TRBJ2-2	NA	TRBD1
TGCAGCGTTGAAGTAGCAGGGAACTATGGCTACACCTTC	CSVEVAGNYGYTF	TRBV29-1	TRBJ1-2	NA	NA
TGTGCCAGCAGCCGCGGTGGAGGGGACCACGAGCAGTACTTC	CASSRGGGDHEQYF	TRBV7-3	TRBJ2-7	NA	NA
TGTGCCAGCAGGGGAGGACCCTACCAAGAGACCCAGTACTTC	CASRGGPYQETQYF	TRBV11-1	TRBJ2-5	NA	NA
TGTGCCAGCAGCCGGGCAGGGGACACTGAAGCTTTCTTT	CASSRAGDTEAFF	TRBV7-2	TRBJ1-1	once	NA
TGTGCCAGCAGTTGGCGGGGCTCCTACAATGAGCAGTTCTTC	CASSWRGSYNEQFF	TRBV2	TRBJ2-1	NA	NA
TGTGCCAGTAGTGACCCGGGGGGACGGTCCGTTTACGAGCAGTACTTC	CASSDPGGRSVYEQYF	TRBV19	TRBJ2-7	NA	TRBD2
TGTGCCAGCAGAGGACAGGTAGCCTACGAGCAGTACTTC	CASRGQVAYEQYF	TRBV2	TRBJ2-7	NA	TRBD1
TGTGCCAGCAGGGTATCAGGGGGCTCTGAAGCTTTCTTT	CASRVSGGSEAFF	TRBV5-6	TRBJ1-1	NA	TRBD1
TGTGCCAGCAGTTGGGTCAGGGAGGGTTCACCCCTCCACTTT	CASSWVREGSPLHF	TRBV6-5	TRBJ1-6	once	NA
TGTGCCAGCAGCGGATCCGGCGGGCTTGGCTACACCTTC	CASSGSGGLGYTF	TRBV7-2	TRBJ1-2	NA	NA
TGTGCCATCAGAGACGGAGGGGAAAAACTGTTTTTT	CAIRDGGEKLFF	TRBV10-3	TRBJ1-4	NA	NA
TGTGCCAGCACGACAGGGAACTATGGCTACACCTTC	CASTTGNYGYTF	TRBV2	TRBJ1-2	NA	TRBD1
TGTGCCAGCAGTGAAGGACTAGCGGTGACAGATACGCAGTATTTT	CASSEGLAVTDTQYF	TRBV6-1	TRBJ2-3	once	TRBD2
TGCGCCAGCAGCCACGGAGAAGGTTCTCGGGTCGAGCAGTACTTC	CASSHGEGSRVEQYF	TRBV4-1	TRBJ2-7	NA	NA
TGTGCCAGCAGTCCCGGGGGAAATGAAAAACTGTTTTTT	CASSPGGNEKLFF	TRBV28	TRBJ1-4	once	NA
TGTGCCAGCACCTCGGGCCGCGGGTCCTACAATGAGCAGTTCTTC	CASTSGRGSYNEQFF	TRBV27	TRBJ2-1	NA	NA
TGTGCCAGCAGCTTTGGAGGTTTAGCGACCTACGAGCAGTACTTC	CASSFGGLATYEQYF	TRBV11-2	TRBJ2-7	once	NA
TGTGCCAGCAGCCTGGGTCGACTAGCGGGGGGGAATCTCCTCGATGAGCAGTTCTTC	CASSLGRLAGGNLLDEQFF	TRBV7-2	TRBJ2-1	NA	TRBD2
TGTGCCAGCAGCGTAGTGAAGAGGGGAGGAATAGAGACCCAGTACTTC	CASSVVKRGGIETQYF	TRBV9	TRBJ2-5	NA	NA
TGCAGCGTTGAGGGGTTGGCAGGGACCTACGAGCAGTACTTC	CSVEGLAGTYEQYF	TRBV29-1	TRBJ2-7	NA	NA
TGTGCCAGCAGCTTAGGAGGAGGCGAGCAGTACTTC	CASSLGGGEQYF	TRBV13	TRBJ2-7	NA	NA
TGTGCCAGTAGTACTTACAGGGGCTCCCAAGAGACCCAGTACTTC	CASSTYRGSQETQYF	TRBV19	TRBJ2-5	NA	TRBD1
TGTGCCAGCAGTTACTCGAGACTAGCGGCAAATACGCAGTATTTT	CASSYSRLAANTQYF	TRBV6-5	TRBJ2-3	NA	TRBD2
TGTGCCAGTCGGGATCCTCAGCGGTACGAGCAGTACTTC	CASRDPQRYEQYF	TRBV28	TRBJ2-7	NA	NA
TGCGCCAGCAGCCAAGTGTCTACAGGGGGTGTCTATGGCTACACCTTC	CASSQVSTGGVYGYTF	TRBV4-1	TRBJ1-2	few	TRBD1
TGTGCCAGCTCACAGGGGAGGCAGGACACTGAAGCTTTCTTT	CASSQGRQDTEAFF	TRBV18	TRBJ1-1	NA	NA
TGTGCCAGCAGGCAGGGTTGGCAAGAGACCCAGTACTTC	CASRQGWQETQYF	TRBV27	TRBJ2-5	NA	NA
TGCGCCAGCAGCTTGGTCCGGAGTGTATATGGCTACACCTTC	CASSLVRSVYGYTF	TRBV5-1	TRBJ1-2	NA	NA
TGTGCCAGCAGTGAGGGCGGTTATGGAGCTTTCTTT	CASSEGGYGAFF	TRBV6-6	TRBJ1-1	NA	NA
TGTGCCAGCAGCGTAGGCGGCGAACTCTCCTATAATTCACCCCTCCACTTT	CASSVGGELSYNSPLHF	TRBV9	TRBJ1-6	NA	NA
TGCGCCAGCAGCCAAGAACAGGGCCCATGGGCCTATGGCTACACCTTC	CASSQEQGPWAYGYTF	TRBV4-3	TRBJ1-2	NA	NA
TGTGCCAGCAGCTTTGGGCAGGGGGTCACTGAAGCTTTCTTT	CASSFGQGVTEAFF	TRBV7-2	TRBJ1-1	NA	TRBD1
TGTGCCAGCAGTGACGCGGGGCTGGGCTACGAGCAGTACTTC	CASSDAGLGYEQYF	TRBV2	TRBJ2-7	NA	NA